This T cell receptor beta chain is from a study of cytomegalovirus exposure and HLA in healthy donors. 60 Vbeta and 13 Jbeta primers were used in PCR. Measured with immunoSEQ multiplex PCR; TCRdb has only the in-frame clones, and not every one. The table has 150,000 to 200,000 clones, around 86% seen once. The length of the CDR3 is 13 residues. V was shortened by 7 bases and J by 5 bases, with 14 bases between the two germline ends. Germline CDR1 and CDR2: SEHNR and FQNEAQ (reference sequence). This receptor was taken from a human donor in good health. The source material was PBMCs. V is TRBV7-9 and J is TRBJ2-5; D gene unclear. For the CDR3, the DNA is TGTGCCAGCACCACCGATCAGGCGGAGACCCAGTACTTC. Its protein is CASTTDQAETQYF.